What follows are 15 T cell receptor beta chains derived from one specimen sequenced in a study of CD8+CD57+ T cells in acquired aplastic anemia. Profiling that covered TCR beta VDJ and CDR3 relied on genomic DNA as its template. TCRdb re-called the reads with MiXCR, one entry per CDR3 protein. The sample yields under 200,000 distinct CDR3 sequences, 40% to 60% seen once. CD8+CD57+ cell expansion, shown by flow cytometry, had occurred in the patients selected for sequencing. The sample comprised sorted CD4+, CD8+, or CD8+CD57+ T cells (not recorded which) from PBMCs. These receptor sequences come from a human donor with aplastic anemia.

This clonotype was recorded a few times. The chain has TRBV30 and TRBJ2-3; D unresolved. Looked up from germline, CDR1 is GTSNPN and CDR2 is SVGIG (reference sequence). The length of the CDR3 is 15 residues. Trimming stripped 0 bases from V and 0 bases from J, with 10 bases between. The CDR3 is CAWSVRQASTDTQYF. The CDR3, as DNA: TGTGCCTGGAGTGTACGTCAGGCGAGCACAGATACGCAGTATTTT.

The chain employs TRBV20-1 and TRBJ2-3; the D gene is possibly TRBD1 (5 bases). V lost 0 bases to trimming and J lost 2 bases, with 12 bases between them. The CDR3 contains 15 residues. Germline V lookup: CDR1 DFQATT, CDR2 SNEGSKA (reference sequence). CDR3 sequence: CSARDQGGATDTQYF. For the CDR3, the DNA is TGCAGTGCTAGAGATCAGGGTGGGGCCACAGATACGCAGTATTTT.

This rearrangement joins TRBV7-3 to TRBJ2-3; TRBD1 matches at 9 bases. V lost 3 bases and J lost 1; bases outside the gene matches: 5. This CDR3 comprises 16 residues. Germline V gene lookup returns CDR1 SGHTA and CDR2 FQGTGA. CDR3 coding DNA: TGTGCCAGCAGCTTCCCCCGGGACAGGGGCACAGATACGCAGTATTTT. Amino acid sequence: CASSFPRDRGTDTQYF.

This clonotype was seen ten or more times. This chain links TRBV30 with TRBJ2-7; possibly TRBD1 for D (5 bases). There are 12 residues in the CDR3. Looked up from germline, CDR1 is GTSNPN and CDR2 is SVGIG (reference sequence). The V and J ends lost 2 bases and 4 bases respectively, with 9 bases between them. This CDR3 is CAWSSTVYEQYF. Written as DNA, the CDR3 is TGTGCCTGGAGTTCGACAGTTTACGAGCAGTACTTC.

Comments on this clonotype: Just one base apart from a much larger clone, this may be a read error. CDR3 amino acids: CASILTGFYEQYF. Here the CDR3 DNA reads TGTGCCAGCATTTTAACAGGGTTCTACGAGCAGTACTTC. V usage is TRBV27 and J usage is TRBJ2-7, with TRBD1 as a possible D gene (6 bases). The germline V gene has CDR1 MNHEY and CDR2 SMNVEV (reference sequence). This CDR3 is built from 13 residues.

The chain carries TRBV20-1 and TRBJ2-7, with a possible D match to TRBD2 (5 bases). Germline CDR1 reads DFQATT; CDR2 reads SNEGSKA (reference sequence). Trimming took off 0 bases at V and 5 bases at J, with 11 bases between the two ends. The CDR3 is 13 residues long. CDR3 in DNA: TGCAGTGCTAGAGACTTTGTGGAGGACGAGCAGTACTTC. Translated, it gives CSARDFVEDEQYF.

The chain recombines TRBV24-1 with TRBJ2-3, with D possibly matching TRBD1 (5 bases). CDR3 size: 14 residues. CDR1 KGHDR and CDR2 SFDVKD come from the germline V gene. The ends were cut back, 2 bases at V and 4 bases at J, with 9 bases in the middle. The CDR3 DNA follows: TGTGCCACCAGTGATTCCAGGGTAGCAGATACGCAGTATTTT. It translates to CATSDSRVADTQYF.

On this clonotype itself: This may stem from a read error, because a much larger clone lies one nucleotide away. The genes are TRBV12-3 or TRBV12-4 and TRBJ2-7; 11 bases align to TRBD2. The CDR3 contains 13 residues. V gave up 6 bases and J gave up 6 bases; unmatched junction bases: 4. The DNA of the CDR3 is TGTGCCAGCAGGGGACTAGCGGTTTGCGAGCAGTACTTC. Residues: CASRGLAVCEQYF.

This clonotype was observed many times. This sequence joins TRBV5-1 and TRBJ2-7; 10 bases fit TRBD2. The CDR3 is 15 residues long. Germline-derived CDR1 and CDR2 are SGHRS and YFSETQ. With V trimmed by 0 bases and J by 5 bases, 5 bases remained unmatched. Written as DNA, the CDR3 is TGCGCCAGCAGCTTGGCTAGCGGGAGAATCGACGAGCAGTACTTC. Translation: CASSLASGRIDEQYF.

This clonotype has at least ten counts. V usage is TRBV5-6 and J usage is TRBJ2-7, with D uncertain. The CDR3 covers 13 residues. Trimming took off 4 bases at V and 0 bases at J, with 8 bases between the two ends. In germline, CDR1 is SGHDT, CDR2 YYEEEE. CDR3 in amino acids: CASSLESSYEQYF. As DNA, the CDR3 is TGTGCCAGCAGCCTGGAGAGCTCCTACGAGCAGTACTTC. The full variable domain, its missing parts supplied by reference TRBV5-6 and TRBJ2-7, is DAGVTQSPTHLIKTRGQQVTLRCSPKSGHDTVSWYQQALGQGPQFIFQYYEEEERQRGNFPDRFSGHQFPNYSSELNVNALLLGDSALYLCASSLESSYEQYFGPGTRLTVT.

CDR3 sequence: CASRERNSYNEQFF. Written as DNA, the CDR3 is TGCGCCAGCAGGGAGCGGAACTCCTACAATGAGCAGTTCTTC. The genes are TRBV10-2 and TRBJ2-1, with D perhaps matching TRBD2 (5 bases). Trimming removed 6 bases at V and 0 bases at J, with 9 bases between. Germline V gene sequence: CDR1 WSHSY, CDR2 SAAADI. This CDR3 has 14 residues.

This clonotype came up a few times. V and J are TRBV11-2 and TRBJ2-7, with D perhaps being TRBD1 or TRBD2 (5 bases each). Trimming took 2 bases from V and 2 from J, leaving 19 bases between them. The CDR3 has 17 residues. Germline lookup yields CDR1 SGHAT and CDR2 FQNNGV. The CDR3 protein is CASSLPSSGRRTYEQYF. In nucleotides, the CDR3 is TGTGCCAGCAGCTTACCCTCCTCGGGACGGAGAACCTACGAGCAGTACTTC.

The chain has TRBV7-6 and TRBJ1-1; D gene unclear. Trimming cost V 5 bases and J 4 bases, with 14 bases left between them. The germline V gene has CDR1 SGHVS and CDR2 FNYEAQ. The CDR3 is 14 residues long. CDR3 protein: CASSPIAGSTEAFF. CDR3 bases: TGTGCCAGCAGCCCGATAGCCGGGAGCACTGAAGCTTTCTTT.

In regard to this clonotype: The junction departs from the called germline gene at one end, perhaps through a read error. As DNA, the CDR3 is TGTGCCACCAGTGATTCAGGGTTTGAAGCTTTCTTT. Amino acid sequence: CATSDSGFEAFF. The rearrangement joins TRBV25-1 to TRBJ1-1; maybe TRBD1 (5 bases). The CDR3 is made up of 12 amino acids. Germline V gives CDR1 MGHDK, CDR2 SYGVNS.

The chain links TRBV5-1 to TRBJ2-3; 11 bases fit TRBD2. The CDR3 consists of 17 residues. The V segment lost 4 bases and the J segment 0 bases; nucleotides outside the gene matches: 7. Germline CDR1 SGHRS, CDR2 YFSETQ. CDR3: CASSPSTSGASTDTQYF. CDR3 sequence (DNA): TGCGCCAGCAGCCCGTCGACTAGCGGGGCTAGCACAGATACGCAGTATTTT.